The 10 T cell receptor beta chains below all came from one sample that was sequenced in a study of beta chain features in type 1 diabetes. Their antigens are not known. Study observations and caveats: In every one of the four CD4+ subsets, TCRB CDR3s were moderately but significantly shorter in Type 1 diabetes patients.

Every bit of the isolated RNA underwent reverse transcription, so sequencing read expressed TCRB transcripts. Profiled with immunoSEQ multiplex PCR; TCRdb holds only in-frame clones, not every one. The sample shows a few hundred thousand clones, around 10% of them seen only once. Input material: central memory CD4+ T cells from blood. Every receptor here comes from a man aged 30-40 years with type 1 diabetes.

The table lists this clone with many counts. The CDR3 is CASSPMIQGDTEAFF. DNA of the CDR3: TGTGCCAGCTCACCAATGATACAGGGTGACACTGAAGCTTTCTTT. V usage is TRBV18 and J usage is TRBJ1-1; tentative D call: TRBD1 (6 bases). V was cut by 2 bases and J by 3 bases, with 13 bases left in between. The germline gives CDR1 KGHSH, CDR2 LQKENI. This CDR3 has 15 residues.

The genes are TRBV15 and TRBJ2-5; D gene unclear. The last part of the DNA fits TRBJ2-7 better; the J call may be wrong. The CDR3 is 14 amino acids. Germline assignment: CDR1 LNHNV and CDR2 YYDKDF (reference sequence). The CDR3 bases are TGTGCCACCAGCAGAGATAGGAACGGCTACGAGCAGTACTTC. Translation gives CATSRDRNGYEQYF.

The J gene is TRBJ2-7, the V gene TRBV18, with TRBD2 identical over 8 bases. Germline V gives CDR1 KGHSH, CDR2 LQKENI. V dropped 6 bases and J dropped 0; count of bases not matched to a gene: 7. CDR3 length: 15 amino acids. This CDR3 reads CASSNPSGLSYEQYF. CDR3 DNA sequence: TGTGCCAGCTCCAACCCTAGCGGGCTCTCCTACGAGCAGTACTTC.

This clone was found a few times. The gene calls are TRBV11-2 and TRBJ1-6; 9 nucleotides line up with TRBD1. CDR3 size: 15 residues. Germline V gene sequence: CDR1 SGHAT, CDR2 FQNNGV. The ends lost 5 bases at V and 5 bases at J; junction bases unmatched: 4. The CDR3 DNA follows: TGTGCCAGCAGCGAGCGACAGGGGGATAATTCACCCCTCCACTTT. This encodes CASSERQGDNSPLHF.

The rearrangement uses TRBV5-4 and TRBJ2-2; 13 nucleotides agree with TRBD2. Germline CDR1 is SGHNT and CDR2 is YYREEE (reference sequence). The CDR3 consists of 16 residues. The junction had 5 bases not matched to a gene; V was cut back by 3 bases and J by 6 bases. In DNA, the CDR3 is TGTGCCAGCAGCTACGGACTAGCGGGAGTACCCGGGGAGCTGTTTTTT. It yields the protein CASSYGLAGVPGELFF.

The CDR3 loop reads CASTAPDRGLYGYTF. The CDR3 coding sequence is TGTGCCTCTACGGCCCCGGACAGGGGGCTCTATGGCTACACCTTC. The rearrangement links TRBV2 to TRBJ1-2; 11 bases map to TRBD1. Trimming cost V 11 bases and J 4 bases; bases outside gene matches: 12. In germline, CDR1 is SNHLY, CDR2 FYNNEI. This CDR3 contains 15 residues.

DNA for the CDR3: TGTGCCAGCAGCCCAAAGTGGCAGGCGCAAGAGACCCAGTACTTC. Translating gives CASSPKWQAQETQYF. This chain joins TRBV7-6 and TRBJ2-5; no clear D. V was cut by 5 bases and J by 2 bases, with 15 bases left in between. Germline values: CDR1 SGHVS, CDR2 FNYEAQ. The CDR3 is 15 amino acids. Drawing the rest from reference TRBV7-6 and TRBJ2-5, the complete variable domain is GAGVSQSPRYKVTKRGQDVALRCDPISGHVSLYWYRQALGQGPEFLTYFNYEAQQDKSGLPNDRFSAERPEGSISTLTIQRTEQRDSAMYRCASSPKWQAQETQYFGPGTRLLVL.

This clone was counted ten times or more. This rearrangement joins TRBV19 to TRBJ2-7, with TRBD1 matching over 9 bases. CDR1 is LNHDA and CDR2 is SQIVND in the germline V gene (reference sequence). This CDR3 is built from 14 residues. V trimming: 3 bases; J trimming: 1 base; junction bases outside the gene matches: 1. CDR3 region: CASSMTGGSYEQYF. Written as DNA, the CDR3 is TGTGCCAGTAGTATGACAGGGGGTTCCTACGAGCAGTACTTC.

The chain combines TRBV7-2 with TRBJ1-4; D is possibly TRBD1 (5 bases). V lost 4 bases and J 8 bases, leaving 17 bases between the germline ends. The CDR3 runs to 15 residues. Looked up from germline, CDR1 is SGHTA and CDR2 is FQGNSA. CDR3 nucleotide sequence: TGTGCCAGCAGCTCCTATACAGGAGGAGGGGAAAAACTGTTTTTT. It translates to CASSSYTGGGEKLFF.

This sequence joins TRBV5-8 and TRBJ2-7; 9 bases align to TRBD1. Germline-derived CDR1 and CDR2 are SGHTS and YDEGEE. The CDR3 has 13 amino acids. The J segment lost 3 bases and the V segment lost 4 bases, leaving 2 bases of the junction unmatched. The CDR3 bases are TGTGCCAGCAGCGGACAGGGGCTCTACGAGCAGTACTTC. Protein sequence: CASSGQGLYEQYF.